What follows describes a single TCR beta chain. V shed 6 bases and J 7 bases; nucleotides not matched to a gene: 6. CDR3 length: 14 residues. Germline values: CDR1 MNHEY, CDR2 SVGAGI. The data were obtained in a study of cytomegalovirus exposure and HLA in healthy donors. PCR used 60 Vbeta primers and 13 Jbeta primers. The method was immunoSEQ multiplex PCR; TCRdb's version includes in-frame clones alone and lacks a portion of them. The data hold 35,000 to 55,000 clones, with roughly 51% observed a single time. Material: PBMCs. This sequence was found in a man in his 60s in good health and CMV-seronegative. The chain is built from TRBV6-5 and TRBJ2-2, with TRBD1 identical over 9 bases. The CDR3 nucleotides are TGTGCCAGCAGCAAAGGACAGGGGTTCGGGGAGCTGTTTTTT. The encoded protein is CASSKGQGFGELFF.